These 21 T cell receptor beta chains came from one sample sequenced in a study of identical twins. TCRdb re-called the 5' RACE reads with MiXCR, one entry per CDR3 protein. Altogether hundreds of thousands of distinct CDR3 sequences are present, 8.6% being singletons, with the ten largest covering approximately 0.96%. This same sample was also taken into another study, of yellow fever vaccine responses in identical twins.

Sequencing was performed on PBMCs. The origin of the receptors is a young woman in good health.

The table lists this clonotype with a few counts. The V and J genes are TRBV21-1 and TRBJ2-4; the D call in the table, TRBD1, was not verified against the DNA. TRBV21-1 has pseudogene status. The CDR3 is 14 amino acids. This chain's CDR3 is CASSPRTGENIQYF. The CDR3 DNA sequence: TGTGCCAGCAGCCCTCGGACAGGGGAAAACATTCAGTACTTC.

The table lists this clonotype with a few counts. The CDR3 is CASSKGGSQETQYF. CDR3 coding DNA: TGTGCCAGTTCGAAAGGGGGGTCTCAAGAGACCCAGTACTTC. The V gene is TRBV11-2, the J gene TRBJ2-5; D tentatively reads TRBD1 or TRBD2 (6 bases each). The CDR3 loop spans 14 amino acids. The V and J ends lost 9 bases and 2 bases respectively, with 16 bases between them. CDR1 and CDR2 from the germline V gene are SGHAT and FQNNGV.

This clonotype has only a few counts. The V and J genes are TRBV20-1 and TRBJ2-7, with TRBD1 matching over 10 bases. The V gene's germline CDR1 is DFQATT and CDR2 SNEGSKA (reference sequence). V lost 3 bases and J lost 6; bases outside the gene matches: 5. The CDR3 sequence is 13 residues long. The CDR3 spells CSASPGTGAEQYF. The CDR3 DNA reads TGCAGTGCTAGTCCCGGGACAGGGGCCGAGCAGTACTTC.

This clonotype was seen repeatedly, ten times or more. The genes are TRBV20-1 and TRBJ2-7; TRBD1 agrees at 8 bases. The CDR3 is 13 amino acids. CDR1 and CDR2 from the germline V gene are DFQATT and SNEGSKA (reference sequence). The CDR3 loop reads CSALGQGAYEQYF. Written as DNA, the CDR3 is TGCAGCGCCCTCGGGCAGGGGGCATACGAGCAGTACTTC.

This clonotype has only a few counts. The chain has TRBV27 and TRBJ2-7, with D hard to call. V was cut by 1 base and J by 2 bases, with 15 bases left in between. Germline CDR1 is MNHEY and CDR2 is SMNVEV (reference sequence). CDR3 length equals 16 residues. DNA for the CDR3: TGTGCCAGCAGTTTATTTCCGGGTTGGTCAACCTACGAGCAGTACTTC. Translation gives CASSLFPGWSTYEQYF.

In its sample, this clonotype was seen many times. This chain connects TRBV10-3 to TRBJ1-1; D gene uncertain. The CDR3 runs to 14 residues. Germline lookup yields CDR1 ENHRY and CDR2 SYGVKD. Trimming stripped 4 bases from V and 2 bases from J, with 11 bases between. The CDR3 here is CAISATFGNTEAFF. The CDR3 nucleotides are TGTGCCATCAGTGCCACTTTCGGTAACACTGAAGCTTTCTTT.

This clonotype was seen many times. The J gene is TRBJ2-3, the V gene TRBV11-2; TRBD2 agrees at 13 bases. The V and J ends lost 4 bases and 4 bases, in that order; junction bases with no gene match: 5. CDR1 is SGHAT and CDR2 is FQNNGV in the germline V gene. The CDR3 totals 16 residues. CDR3 amino acids: CASSSGLAGYADTQYF. For the CDR3, the DNA is TGTGCCAGCAGCTCGGGACTAGCGGGGTACGCAGATACGCAGTATTTT.

The gene calls are TRBV29-1 and TRBJ2-1; tentatively, D is TRBD2 (5 bases). CDR3 length: 15 residues. The germline gives CDR1 SQVTM, CDR2 ANQGSEA. V lost 5 bases to trimming and J lost 8 bases, with 22 bases between them. CDR3 nucleotide sequence: TGCAGCGTTTACGGGATCCCCTCAAACAACCATGAGCAGTTCTTC. This sequence encodes CSVYGIPSNNHEQFF.

The rearrangement links TRBV5-6 to TRBJ2-7; D perhaps matches TRBD2 (6 bases). The germline CDR1 and CDR2 sequences are SGHDT and YYEEEE. The CDR3 contains 14 residues. V was clipped by 4 bases and J by 2 bases, with 13 bases between them. The DNA of the CDR3 is TGTGCCAGCAGCGGCCGGGAGTCTCCCTACGAGCAGTACTTC. Translation: CASSGRESPYEQYF.

The chain uses TRBV7-2 and TRBJ2-2; D may be TRBD2 (7 bases). Germline V gives CDR1 SGHTA, CDR2 FQGNSA. Trimming took off 2 bases at V and 8 bases at J, with 15 bases between the two ends. This CDR3 region has 15 residues. CDR3 sequence reads: CASSLSPGGVGELFF. The CDR3 DNA follows: TGTGCCAGCAGCTTATCCCCGGGGGGCGTTGGGGAGCTGTTTTTT.

This clonotype was seen only a few times. The chain combines TRBV4-3 with TRBJ2-3; the D gene is possibly TRBD1 (5 bases). Germline V CDR1 and CDR2: LGHNA, YSLEER. This CDR3 contains 16 residues. V lost 0 bases and J lost 6, with 16 bases in between. Written as DNA, the CDR3 is TGCGCCAGCAGCCAAGATCCTCAGGGCCCCGGGGATACGCAGTATTTT. Translating gives CASSQDPQGPGDTQYF.

The chain has TRBV6-1 and TRBJ1-6; TRBD1 matches 7 bases. Germline V gene data show CDR1 as MNHNS and CDR2 as SASEGT. This CDR3 spans 15 amino acids. With V trimmed by 6 bases and J by 9 bases, 11 bases remained unmatched. CDR3 coding DNA: TGTGCCAGCAGGATTACGGACAGGCCAAGTTCACCCCTCCACTTT. It is translated as CASRITDRPSSPLHF.

The gene calls are TRBV20-1 and TRBJ2-1; D uncertain. Trimming shortened V by 3 bases and J by 3 bases, and 12 bases separated the two germline ends. Germline CDR1 reads DFQATT; CDR2 reads SNEGSKA (reference sequence). The CDR3 is 14 amino acids. The CDR3 region is CSASGETDYNEQFF. CDR3 DNA sequence: TGCAGTGCTAGTGGGGAAACGGACTACAATGAGCAGTTCTTC.

The V gene is TRBV6-5, the J gene TRBJ1-2; tentatively, D is TRBD1 (6 bases). Germline V gene data show CDR1 as MNHEY and CDR2 as SVGAGI. The V end was cut by 6 bases, the J end by 8 bases, with 22 bases between. The length of the CDR3 is 15 residues. For the CDR3, the DNA is TGTGCCAGCAGCTTACTCCCCGGACAGTGGTTAGGCTACACCTTC. This gives the protein CASSLLPGQWLGYTF.

The V gene is TRBV28, the J gene TRBJ2-7; D may be TRBD2 (6 bases). Germline V lookup: CDR1 MDHEN, CDR2 SYDVKM. Trimming stripped 4 bases from V and 3 bases from J, with 13 bases between. This CDR3 is 14 amino acids long. CDR3 sequence reads: CASSSTLTSYEQYF. The CDR3 coding sequence is TGTGCCAGCAGTTCCACTTTGACTAGCTACGAGCAGTACTTC.

This clonotype has a handful of counts. V is TRBV24-1 and J is TRBJ2-2, with D possibly being TRBD2 (6 bases). Trimming stripped 6 bases from V and 5 bases from J, with 15 bases between. Per the germline V gene, CDR1 is KGHDR and CDR2 is SFDVKD. The CDR3 is 15 amino acids. The CDR3, as DNA: TGTGCCACCAGTTCTCGGTGGGGAGGAACCGGGGAGCTGTTTTTT. Its protein is CATSSRWGGTGELFF.

The V call is TRBV12-5, the J call TRBJ2-1; D tentatively fits TRBD1 or TRBD2 (5 bases each). The germline V gene encodes CDR1 LGHNT and CDR2 FRNRAP. V shed 0 bases and J shed 9 bases, with 9 bases lying between them. The CDR3 sequence is 13 residues long. The CDR3 bases are TGTGCTAGTGGTTTGGTTGTAGGGACTGAGCAGTTCTTC. Translated: CASGLVVGTEQFF.

This clonotype appeared a few times. This chain connects TRBV7-2 to TRBJ2-1; 11 bases line up with TRBD2. The CDR3 contains 15 residues. Germline loops: CDR1 SGHTA, CDR2 FQGNSA. J gave up 8 bases and V 2 bases, and 5 bases lay outside the gene matches. CDR3 in amino acids: CASSLLIAGGHEQFF. CDR3 DNA sequence: TGTGCCAGCAGCTTATTGATAGCGGGGGGGCATGAGCAGTTCTTC.

This clonotype came up many times. In DNA form, the CDR3 reads TGCGCCAGCTCATCAAGGGTGGGCAGGAACACTGAAGCTTTCTTT. Translating it yields CASSSRVGRNTEAFF. The rearrangement uses TRBV4-3 and TRBJ1-1, with unresolved D. This CDR3 contains 15 residues. V was clipped by 8 bases and J by 1 base, with 17 bases between them. Per germline, CDR1 LGHNA and CDR2 YSLEER.

The sample holds a few counts of this clonotype. This sequence joins TRBV7-2 and TRBJ2-2, with D perhaps matching TRBD1 (5 bases). This CDR3 has 16 amino acids. Trimming removed 4 bases from V and 7 bases from J, with 19 bases in between. The germline CDR1 and CDR2 sequences are SGHTA and FQGNSA. CDR3 residues: CASSSRARAGIGELFF. The CDR3 DNA reads as TGTGCCAGCAGCTCACGGGCCAGGGCTGGGATCGGGGAGCTGTTTTTT.

This clonotype was seen only a few times. The chain has TRBV9 and TRBJ2-7, with a tentative D call TRBD1 (7 bases). CDR1 is SGDLS, CDR2 YYNGEE, per germline. V was clipped by 2 bases and J by 3 bases, with 12 bases between them. There are 14 residues in the CDR3. The CDR3 loop reads CASSVAGQSYEQYF. CDR3 nucleotide sequence: TGTGCCAGCAGCGTGGCGGGACAGAGCTACGAGCAGTACTTC.